This TCR beta chain was retrieved from a study of molecular identifiers for immune sequencing clone quantification. V lost 5 bases and J lost 8, with 13 bases in between. Germline V gene data show CDR1 as MNHEY and CDR2 as SMNVEV (reference sequence). CDR3 length: 14 amino acids. TCRdb passed the PCR reads through MiXCR, listing each CDR3 protein once. The sample lists a few hundred thousand distinct CDR3 sequences; roughly 25% were seen once. With RNA at 10%, 30% or 50%, naive CD8 libraries came from roughly 20,000 to 1,000,000 sorted cells. The gene calls are TRBV27 and TRBJ1-6; D uncertain. The sample taken for sequencing was naive CD8+ T cells from blood, with Jurkat cell RNA spiked in. The sample's subset: FACS-sorted CD8+CD4-CCR7+CD45RA+ naive T cells. This receptor was identified in a human donor in good health. Some libraries in this study had Jurkat cell RNA spiked in. The CDR3 is CASSEQSVYSPLHF. The CDR3 DNA reads TGTGCCAGCAGTGAACAGTCAGTATATTCACCCCTCCACTTT.